This TCR beta chain is drawn from a study of neurological immune-mediated disorders. Study observations and caveats: Multiple sclerosis patients had less TCR clonal expansion than even healthy controls, unlike HTLV-1-associated myelopathy. CDR3 amino acid sequences found in expanded clones were never shared across subjects, suggesting private repertoires in all groups.

PBMCs numbering 2 million and stored at -80 C yielded the unsorted libraries. This clonotype has at least ten counts. The antigen remains unidentified. This CDR3 contains 15 residues. The V end lost 5 bases, the J end lost 4 bases, and 15 bases lay between the germline ends. The germline V gene encodes CDR1 MNHEY and CDR2 SMNVEV (reference sequence). 5'RACE generated cDNA with 10-nucleotide random UMIs. TCRdb re-analysed the 5' RACE reads in MiXCR, keeping a single row per CDR3 protein. The repertoire has more than 50,000 distinct CDR3 sequences, 3% to 3.5% of them found once; the top ten carry 6% to 9%.

This TCR was sampled from an older woman with multiple sclerosis. The chain combines TRBV27 with TRBJ1-5; D gene uncertain. The sequencing input was PBMCs. Here the CDR3 reads CASSPRVAQNQPQHF. The CDR3, as DNA: TGTGCCAGCAGTCCGCGGGTAGCACAGAATCAGCCCCAGCATTTT.